A selection of T cell receptor beta chains follows, all from one sample in a study of CD8+ T cells in alopecia areata. Using immunoSEQ multiplex PCR, the repertoire was profiled, and TCRdb retains in-frame clones only, with some absent. This sample has around 150,000 clones, with about 54% found just once. The source material was CD4+ T cells sorted from blood. All receptors come from a human donor in good health. Both conserved end residues are part of each CDR3. Each record gives: J gene, D gene, clone size, V gene, CDR3 protein, CDR3 DNA. The D gene is left open where the match is weak. Clone size is shown for a subset of rows, as once, few, many or a class of expanded clone.

>TRBJ2-1|.|few|TRBV5-1
CASTRGVYNEQFF
TGCGCCAGCACCCGAGGGGTCTACAATGAGCAGTTCTTC
>TRBJ2-7|.|.|TRBV11-2
CASSLTGQRLYEQYF
TGTGCCAGCAGCCTAACCGGTCAGCGTCTCTACGAGCAGTACTTC
>TRBJ1-5|.|few|TRBV6-5
CASSSNQPQHF
TGTGCCAGCAGCTCCAATCAGCCCCAGCATTTT
>TRBJ1-4|.|few|TRBV28
CAIQSRGRGDEKLFF
TGTGCCATCCAGTCTCGGGGCAGGGGAGATGAAAAACTGTTTTTT
>TRBJ2-1|TRBD2|.|TRBV18
CASSPRTSGINNEQFF
TGTGCCAGCTCACCACGGACTAGCGGGATAAACAATGAGCAGTTCTTC
>TRBJ2-7|.|.|TRBV29-1
CSVEFRQGYEQYF
TGCAGCGTTGAGTTCCGGCAGGGCTACGAGCAGTACTTC
>TRBJ2-1|.|few|TRBV7-2
CASSSFPSSYNEQFF
TGTGCCAGCAGCTCCTTCCCTAGCTCCTACAATGAGCAGTTCTTC
>TRBJ1-1|TRBD1|.|TRBV4-1
CASSWDRGILNTEAFF
TGCGCCAGCAGCTGGGACAGGGGGATCCTGAACACTGAAGCTTTCTTT
>TRBJ2-2|.|.|TRBV5-1
CASAPGNYGELFF
TGCGCCAGCGCCCCCGGAAATTACGGGGAGCTGTTTTTT
>TRBJ1-2|TRBD1|few|TRBV29-1
CSVEGTGSGYTF
TGCAGCGTTGAGGGGACAGGGAGTGGCTACACCTTC
>TRBJ1-2|.|.|TRBV5-6
CASSEDSYYGYTF
TGTGCCAGCAGCGAGGACAGTTACTATGGCTACACCTTC
>TRBJ2-7|TRBD2|.|TRBV5-1
CASSNSGRTYEQYF
TGCGCCAGCAGCAATAGCGGGCGTACCTACGAGCAGTACTTC
>TRBJ2-7|TRBD2|once|TRBV7-8
CASRAKLAGDRYEQYF
TGTGCCAGCAGAGCTAAACTAGCGGGAGACCGCTACGAGCAGTACTTC
>TRBJ1-4|TRBD1|.|TRBV30
CAWSYGTAATNEKLFF
TGTGCCTGGAGTTACGGGACAGCCGCAACTAATGAAAAACTGTTTTTT
>TRBJ2-1|TRBD1|.|TRBV6-5
CASRSQGVNYNEQFF
TGTGCCAGCAGATCACAGGGGGTTAACTACAATGAGCAGTTCTTC
>TRBJ2-2|.|few|TRBV11-2
CASSAIRDPGTGELFF
TGTGCCAGCAGCGCCATCCGGGACCCAGGCACCGGGGAGCTGTTTTTT
>TRBJ2-3|.|.|TRBV29-1
CSVEVGSGHTDTQYF
TGCAGCGTTGAAGTGGGTAGCGGACACACAGATACGCAGTATTTT
>TRBJ1-1|.|.|TRBV5-4
CASSRGRPTEAFF
TGTGCCAGCAGCCGGGGCCGGCCCACTGAAGCTTTCTTT
>TRBJ2-2|TRBD2|few|TRBV30
CAWRGLAGELFF
TGTGCCTGGAGGGGACTAGCCGGGGAGCTGTTTTTT
>TRBJ2-7|TRBD1|.|TRBV29-1
CSVRVGGAYEQYF
TGCAGCGTTCGGGTAGGGGGCGCCTACGAGCAGTACTTC
>TRBJ2-1|.|.|TRBV7-9
CASSLDRYNEQFF
TGTGCCAGCAGCTTAGACAGGTACAATGAGCAGTTCTTC
>TRBJ2-7|TRBD2|.|TRBV6-1
CASSGSGVYEQYF
TGTGCCAGCAGTGGAAGCGGGGTCTACGAGCAGTACTTC
>TRBJ2-7|TRBD2|.|TRBV7-2
CASSLGGRTSEQYF
TGTGCCAGCAGCTTAGGCGGGAGGACCAGCGAGCAGTACTTC
>TRBJ2-5|TRBD2|.|TRBV29-1
CSVNPGGETQYF
TGCAGCGTAAATCCGGGAGGGGAGACCCAGTACTTC
>TRBJ2-6|.|.|TRBV19
CASLSAYGSGANVLTF
TGTGCCAGTCTCTCCGCCTATGGGTCTGGGGCCAACGTCCTGACTTTC
>TRBJ2-7|TRBD2|.|TRBV5-1
CASSRLAGGPYEQYF
TGCGCCAGCAGCCGACTAGCGGGAGGGCCCTACGAGCAGTACTTC
>TRBJ2-3|TRBD2|.|TRBV5-1
CASSSGLAGATDTQYF
TGCGCCAGCAGCTCTGGACTAGCGGGAGCTACAGATACGCAGTATTTT
>TRBJ2-1|TRBD2|.|TRBV27
CASSLSGGRGPRFF
TGTGCCAGCAGTTTATCTGGCGGGAGAGGGCCTCGGTTCTTC
>TRBJ2-1|.|few|TRBV29-1
CSVRSGTPGSYNEQFF
TGCAGCGTTCGATCGGGAACCCCAGGCTCCTACAATGAGCAGTTCTTC
>TRBJ1-2|.|.|TRBV11-2
CASSLDRDGYTF
TGTGCCAGCAGCTTAGATAGAGATGGCTACACCTTC
>TRBJ1-5|.|.|TRBV6-6
CASARYSGGNQPQHF
TGTGCCAGCGCCCGGTACAGCGGGGGCAATCAGCCCCAGCATTTT
>TRBJ2-5|TRBD1|.|TRBV5-1
CASSLDRGRETQYF
TGCGCCAGCAGCTTGGACAGGGGGCGAGAGACCCAGTACTTC
>TRBJ2-7|.|.|TRBV6-1
CASSEARLYEQYF
TGTGCCAGCAGTGAAGCAAGACTCTACGAGCAGTACTTC
>TRBJ2-1|.|.|TRBV30
CAWASSYNEQFF
TGTGCCTGGGCAAGCTCCTACAATGAGCAGTTCTTC
>TRBJ2-6|.|few|TRBV28
CASSPLRDWANVLTF
TGTGCCAGCAGCCCCCTCCGGGACTGGGCCAACGTCCTGACTTTC